These 32 T cell receptor beta chains were sequenced from one sample in a study of CXCR3-negative and CXCR3-positive naive CD8 T cells. Regarding the study as a whole: Naive cells that were CXCR3-positive had more hydrophobic TRB CDR3s (compared with CXCR3-negative naive cells).

Preparation of TRB cDNA libraries relied on 5' RACE carrying UMI labels. TCRdb reworked the 5' RACE reads into one entry per CDR3 protein, no DNA. The listing contains 85,000 to 120,000 distinct CDR3 sequences. No antigen has been assigned to these receptors. Source material: naive CXCR3+ CD8+ T cells from blood. Specified subset: CD45RO-CCR7+CD27+CD95- naive CD8+ T cells expressing CXCR3 (TNR3+). All receptors come from a human donor in good health. Some clones in this sample may be carry-over from other donors' samples.

This chain links TRBV15 with TRBJ1-1; TCRdb reports TRBD1, a call that lacks DNA to check it against. The CDR3 contains 13 residues. Looked up from germline, CDR1 is LNHNV and CDR2 is YYDKDF (reference sequence). CDR3 sequence: CATSPLRGTEAFF.

The rearrangement links TRBV7-3 to TRBJ2-1; TCRdb lists TRBD2, though no DNA is available to test this call. The CDR3 has 15 residues. In germline, CDR1 is SGHTA, CDR2 FQGTGA. CDR3 sequence reads: CASSHSHGGPNEQFF.

The chain employs TRBV15 and TRBJ2-7. This CDR3 spans 14 amino acids. The germline CDR1 and CDR2 sequences are LNHNV and YYDKDF (reference sequence). This chain's CDR3 is CATTSDVFPYEQYF.

The V gene is TRBV7-2, the J gene TRBJ2-1; the TRBD2 assignment by TCRdb is unverifiable without DNA. CDR3 length: 18 residues. Germline V gene data show CDR1 as SGHTA and CDR2 as FQGNSA. The CDR3 protein is CASSFHSGLAGVQNEQFF.

The chain joins TRBV6-5 to TRBJ1-1; there is no DNA to check the TCRdb D call of TRBD1. CDR3 length: 15 residues. CDR1 is MNHEY and CDR2 is SVGAGI in the germline V gene. This CDR3 is CASRVRQGDGTEAFF.

The chain is built from TRBV20-1 and TRBJ2-5; the D call from TCRdb, TRBD2, cannot be confirmed without DNA. CDR1 and CDR2 from the germline V gene are DFQATT and SNEGSKA (reference sequence). CDR3 length equals 15 residues. This chain's CDR3 is CSALPPLVRRETQYF.

The V and J genes are TRBV3-1 and TRBJ2-1; without DNA, the TCRdb call of TRBD2 cannot be checked. The CDR3 covers 16 residues. Looked up from germline, CDR1 is LGHDT and CDR2 is YNNKEL (reference sequence). The CDR3 sequence is CASSQDPSGRRNEQFF.

The chain employs TRBV7-6 and TRBJ2-7; TCRdb designates TRBD1, a call that cannot be tested without DNA. The CDR3 is 15 amino acids. Germline assignment: CDR1 SGHVS and CDR2 FNYEAQ. CDR3 sequence reads: CASSSGQGVTYEQYF.

CDR3 protein: CASSQVPGSHEQYF. The gene calls are TRBV14 and TRBJ2-7; without DNA, the TCRdb call of TRBD1 cannot be checked. The CDR3 is 14 amino acids. The germline V gene has CDR1 SGHDN and CDR2 FVKESK.

The chain joins TRBV28 to TRBJ1-1. The CDR3 contains 13 residues. Germline V gene lookup returns CDR1 MDHEN and CDR2 SYDVKM. CDR3: CASSVVAETEAFF.

The genes are TRBV7-9 and TRBJ2-1; TCRdb designates TRBD2, a call that cannot be tested without DNA. The CDR3 extends over 16 amino acids. From germline, CDR1 is SEHNR and CDR2 FQNEAQ (reference sequence). This CDR3 is CASSPTAGGAVNEQFF.

This rearrangement joins TRBV19 to TRBJ2-3; TCRdb gives TRBD2 as the D gene, but with no DNA this cannot be confirmed. CDR3 length: 15 residues. Germline CDR1 is LNHDA and CDR2 is SQIVND (reference sequence). The CDR3: CASSMWEGSTDTQYF.

This chain connects TRBV28 to TRBJ2-7; TCRdb's D call of TRBD1 is untestable without DNA. The CDR3 totals 18 residues. Germline-derived CDR1 and CDR2 are MDHEN and SYDVKM. CDR3 amino acids: CASRHPHGGDQSSYEQYF.

The chain uses TRBV11-2 and TRBJ2-3; with no DNA, the TCRdb D assignment of TRBD2 cannot be verified. The CDR3 totals 16 residues. Germline loops: CDR1 SGHAT, CDR2 FQNNGV. The CDR3 protein is CASSFSAGGRADTQYF.

This chain uses TRBV20-1 with TRBJ2-1; lacking DNA, the TRBD2 call made by TCRdb goes unchecked. CDR3 length equals 16 residues. The germline CDR1 and CDR2 sequences are DFQATT and SNEGSKA (reference sequence). CDR3 region: CSVRAGHSSSYNEQFF.

V usage is TRBV7-3 and J usage is TRBJ1-1; TCRdb calls TRBD1, which cannot be checked without DNA. The CDR3 consists of 13 residues. Germline values: CDR1 SGHTA, CDR2 FQGTGA. The CDR3 sequence is CASSLTGGAEAFF.

The J gene is TRBJ2-1, the V gene TRBV6-5; lacking DNA, the TRBD1 call made by TCRdb goes unchecked. Germline-derived CDR1 and CDR2 are MNHEY and SVGAGI. This CDR3 spans 13 amino acids. The CDR3 spells CASRERGGSREFF.

V gene TRBV28 combines with J gene TRBJ1-5; the D call from TCRdb, TRBD1, cannot be confirmed without DNA. The length of the CDR3 is 15 residues. Germline V CDR1 and CDR2: MDHEN, SYDVKM. The CDR3 spells CASRPQGWGNQPQHF.

The chain employs TRBV18 and TRBJ2-3. The CDR3 extends over 14 amino acids. CDR1 is KGHSH and CDR2 is LQKENI in the germline V gene. The CDR3 here is CASSPEVSTDTQYF.

This chain links TRBV4-1 with TRBJ2-7; TCRdb picks TRBD2, but there is no DNA to check that call. The CDR3 totals 16 residues. Germline CDR1 reads MGHRA; CDR2 reads YSYEKL. The CDR3 spells CASSQAGASGYYEQYF.

The genes are TRBV30 and TRBJ1-2; TCRdb names TRBD1, which stays unverified in the absence of DNA. Germline V lookup: CDR1 GTSNPN, CDR2 SVGIG (reference sequence). The CDR3 contains 11 residues. This CDR3 reads CAWSGTVDYTF.

The chain is built from TRBV12-5 and TRBJ2-7. The CDR3 has 12 residues. Germline values: CDR1 LGHNT, CDR2 FRNRAP. CDR3 sequence reads: CASGSEDGEQYF.

The chain is built from TRBV7-9 and TRBJ1-2. The CDR3 is made up of 14 amino acids. Germline lookup yields CDR1 SEHNR and CDR2 FQNEAQ (reference sequence). CDR3 sequence reads: CASSWSLPDYGYTF.

The V call is TRBV29-1, the J call TRBJ2-1; TCRdb proposes TRBD2, but this gene call is untestable without DNA. The CDR3 contains 12 residues. Germline V CDR1 and CDR2: SQVTM, ANQGSEA. CDR3 sequence reads: CSVEGLRNEQFF.

The CDR3 sequence: CASSLDAPAGVMSSYNEQFF. The chain has TRBV7-6 and TRBJ2-1; the D gene TCRdb calls, TRBD2, cannot be checked with no DNA. The germline V gene has CDR1 SGHVS and CDR2 FNYEAQ. The CDR3 length is 20 residues.

The genes are TRBV14 and TRBJ2-7; the TCRdb D gene call, TRBD1, has no DNA to confirm it. Germline CDR1 and CDR2: SGHDN and FVKESK. The CDR3 has 14 residues. CDR3 sequence reads: CASSPWDSSYEQYF.

The chain carries TRBV28 and TRBJ2-2; the TRBD1 assignment by TCRdb is unverifiable without DNA. This CDR3 region has 14 residues. Germline loops: CDR1 MDHEN, CDR2 SYDVKM. The CDR3 sequence: CASSLLGQTGELFF.

The rearrangement joins TRBV11-2 to TRBJ2-1; TCRdb's D call of TRBD1 is untestable without DNA. This CDR3 spans 16 amino acids. Germline V gene lookup returns CDR1 SGHAT and CDR2 FQNNGV. The CDR3 spells CASSFYRVKPYNEQFF.

The chain couples TRBV9 to TRBJ1-1; TCRdb indicates TRBD1, and absent DNA this call remains unverified. CDR1 and CDR2 from the germline V gene are SGDLS and YYNGEE. This CDR3 has 16 residues. This chain's CDR3 is CASSVRDTVGSTEAFF.

The gene calls are TRBV19 and TRBJ2-1. This CDR3 has 13 amino acids. The germline V gene encodes CDR1 LNHDA and CDR2 SQIVND (reference sequence). CDR3 region: CASTTLTASEQFF.

The chain employs TRBV4-2 and TRBJ2-2. CDR1 LGHNA and CDR2 YNFKEQ come from the germline V gene. The length of the CDR3 is 15 residues. The CDR3 is CASSQEERSPGELFF.

The chain employs TRBV5-1 and TRBJ2-7; TCRdb proposes TRBD1, but this gene call is untestable without DNA. The CDR3 has 16 residues. Germline CDR1 SGHRS, CDR2 YFSETQ. The CDR3 is CASSLAVAGVPYEQYF.